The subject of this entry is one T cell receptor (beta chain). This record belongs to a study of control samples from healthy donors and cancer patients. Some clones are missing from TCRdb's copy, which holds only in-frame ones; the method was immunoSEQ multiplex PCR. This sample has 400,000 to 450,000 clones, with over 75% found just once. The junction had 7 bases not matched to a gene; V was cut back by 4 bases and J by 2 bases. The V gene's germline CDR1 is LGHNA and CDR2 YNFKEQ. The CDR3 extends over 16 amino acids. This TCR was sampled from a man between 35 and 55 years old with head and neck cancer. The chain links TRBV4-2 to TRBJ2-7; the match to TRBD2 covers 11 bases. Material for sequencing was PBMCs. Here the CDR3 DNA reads TGTGCCAGCAGCCCCGTCACTAGCGGGGGTCCCTACGAGCAGTACTTC. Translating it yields CASSPVTSGGPYEQYF.